The rows below give T cell receptor beta chains drawn from one sample of a study of blood T cell repertoires in COVID-19. Assay: immunoSEQ multiplex PCR; the TCRdb copy retains only in-frame clones and omits some. The sample consists of nearly 200,000 clones, 84% of them appearing once. Material: peripheral blood. The receptor set was obtained from a woman in her 70s with active or convalescent COVID-19. Both conserved end residues are part of each CDR3. D genes are given only for firm matches.

D: -
V: TRBV6-5
J: TRBJ1-5
CDR3: CASSNRDQPQHF

D: TRBD2
V: TRBV19
J: TRBJ2-5
CDR3: CASSVEAGTQETQYF

D: -
V: TRBV19
J: TRBJ1-1
CDR3: CASSSGGPNTEAFF

D: -
V: TRBV7-3
J: TRBJ2-1
CDR3: CASRGVAVAYNEQFF

D: TRBD1
V: TRBV29-1
J: TRBJ2-1
CDR3: CSVQKGQGMNNEQFF

D: TRBD1
V: TRBV6-1
J: TRBJ1-1
CDR3: CASSEAPDRATEAFF

D: TRBD2
V: TRBV30
J: TRBJ2-7
CDR3: CAWSEGREVNEQYF

D: -
V: TRBV19
J: TRBJ2-5
CDR3: CASNSGRQETQYF

D: TRBD2
V: TRBV29-1
J: TRBJ2-4
CDR3: CSARLAGGGIQYF

D: -
V: TRBV29-1
J: TRBJ1-1
CDR3: CSAQTANTEAFF